This T cell receptor beta chain stems from a study of shared clonotypes between healthy human individuals. Study-wide findings and caveats: Sequencing depth was predicted to influence how clonotypes are shared among donors.

V was shortened by 3 bases and J by 1 base, with 6 bases between the two germline ends. Germline V gives CDR1 MGHRA, CDR2 YSYEKL. CDR3 length equals 14 residues. Note on this clone: Its matching antigen is unknown.

Each cell subset's genomic DNA was divided evenly among several immunoSEQ plates. Input per replicate PCR of unsorted PBMC was roughly 300 ng DNA, corresponding to roughly 28,000 T cell genomes. The table came from immunoSEQ multiplex PCR; TCRdb's copy has only in-frame clones and leaves some out. The sample lists a few hundred thousand clones; around 80% were seen once. The gene calls are TRBV4-1 and TRBJ2-2, with D unclear. The TCR sequence derives from a woman in her thirties or forties in good health. Some clones in this sample may be carry-over from other donors' samples. Specimen: PBMCs. CDR3 amino acids: CASSQTENTGELFF. For the CDR3, the DNA is TGCGCCAGCAGCCAGACTGAGAACACCGGGGAGCTGTTTTTT.